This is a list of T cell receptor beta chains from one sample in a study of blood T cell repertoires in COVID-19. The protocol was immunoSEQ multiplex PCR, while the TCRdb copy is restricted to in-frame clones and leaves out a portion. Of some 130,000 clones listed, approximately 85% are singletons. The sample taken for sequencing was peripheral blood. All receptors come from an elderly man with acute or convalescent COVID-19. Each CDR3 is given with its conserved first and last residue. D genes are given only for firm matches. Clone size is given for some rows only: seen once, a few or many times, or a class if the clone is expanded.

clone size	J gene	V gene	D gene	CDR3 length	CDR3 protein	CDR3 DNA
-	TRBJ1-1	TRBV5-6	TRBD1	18	CASREEGAFSARGTEAFF	TGTGCCAGCAGGGAGGAGGGGGCGTTTTCCGCCAGAGGCACTGAAGCTTTCTTT
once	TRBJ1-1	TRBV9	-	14	CASSARRGATEAFF	TGTGCCAGCAGCGCCCGGCGGGGAGCAACTGAAGCTTTCTTT
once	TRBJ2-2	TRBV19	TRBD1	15	CASSTTQGSTGELFF	TGTGCCAGTAGTACCACACAGGGGAGCACCGGGGAGCTGTTTTTT
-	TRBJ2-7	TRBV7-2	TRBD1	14	CASSLGQAVDEQYF	TGTGCCAGCAGCCTTGGACAGGCTGTTGACGAGCAGTACTTC
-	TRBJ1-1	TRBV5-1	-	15	CASSLSSDRNTEAFF	TGCGCCAGCAGCTTATCGTCAGACAGAAACACTGAAGCTTTCTTT
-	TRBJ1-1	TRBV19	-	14	CASSPIRGRTEAFF	TGTGCCAGTAGTCCCATCAGGGGCCGGACTGAAGCTTTCTTT
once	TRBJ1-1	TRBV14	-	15	CASSQDLGGFTEAFF	TGTGCCAGCAGCCAAGATTTAGGGGGTTTCACTGAAGCTTTCTTT
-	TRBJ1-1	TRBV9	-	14	CASSPGEGITEAFF	TGTGCCAGCAGCCCAGGGGAGGGAATCACTGAAGCTTTCTTT
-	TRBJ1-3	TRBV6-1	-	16	CASSEVKGVRGNTIYF	TGTGCCAGCAGTGAAGTAAAGGGGGTCCGTGGAAACACCATATATTTT
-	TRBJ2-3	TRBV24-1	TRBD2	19	CATSGTSGRMGGDTDTQYF	TGTGCCACCAGTGGAACTAGCGGGAGGATGGGTGGGGACACAGATACGCAGTATTTT
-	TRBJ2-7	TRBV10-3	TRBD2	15	CAISELAGVTAEQYF	TGTGCCATCAGTGAGCTAGCGGGAGTCACGGCCGAGCAGTACTTC
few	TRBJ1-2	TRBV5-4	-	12	CASSVEVRGYTF	TGTGCCAGCAGTGTGGAAGTGAGGGGCTACACCTTC
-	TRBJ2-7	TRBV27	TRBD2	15	CASSLGTSETYEQYF	TGTGCCAGCAGTTTAGGGACTAGCGAGACCTACGAGCAGTACTTC
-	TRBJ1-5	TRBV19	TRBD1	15	CATRTSTGGNQPQHF	TGTGCCACCAGAACGTCCACAGGGGGCAATCAGCCCCAGCATTTT
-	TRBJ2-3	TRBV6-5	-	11	CASSRSDTQYF	TGTGCCAGCAGCCGTTCGGATACGCAGTATTTT
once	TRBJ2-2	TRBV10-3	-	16	CAISPNLGGNTGELFF	TGTGCCATCAGCCCTAACCTAGGGGGGAACACCGGGGAGCTGTTTTTT
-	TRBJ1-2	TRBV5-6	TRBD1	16	CASSLGAGGMNYGYTF	TGTGCCAGCAGCTTGGGCGCAGGGGGTATGAACTATGGCTACACCTTC
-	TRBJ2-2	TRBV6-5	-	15	CASRAEGGAGGELFF	TGTGCCAGCAGGGCCGAGGGGGGGGCAGGCGGGGAGCTGTTTTTT
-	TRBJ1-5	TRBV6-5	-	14	CASTPATGNQPQHF	TGTGCCAGCACTCCCGCCACAGGTAATCAGCCCCAGCATTTT
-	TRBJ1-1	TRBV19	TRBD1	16	CASSWQGAEIGTEAFF	TGTGCCAGTAGTTGGCAGGGGGCTGAGATCGGGACTGAAGCTTTCTTT
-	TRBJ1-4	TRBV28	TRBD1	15	CASSPVGQGFEKLFF	TGTGCCAGCAGCCCCGTGGGACAGGGGTTTGAAAAACTGTTTTTT
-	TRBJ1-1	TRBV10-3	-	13	CAIRGAWNTEAFF	TGTGCCATCAGGGGGGCCTGGAACACTGAAGCTTTCTTT
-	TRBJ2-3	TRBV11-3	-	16	CASSSRDNEASDTQYF	TGTGCCAGCAGCTCCCGGGACAACGAAGCGTCAGATACGCAGTATTTT
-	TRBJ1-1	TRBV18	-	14	CASSPLQAFTEAFF	TGTGCCAGCTCACCACTACAGGCCTTCACTGAAGCTTTCTTT
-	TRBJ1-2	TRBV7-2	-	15	CASSLQGQANYGYTF	TGTGCCAGCAGCTTACAGGGGCAAGCTAACTATGGCTACACCTTC
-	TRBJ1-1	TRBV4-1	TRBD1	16	CASSLMPDRGPTEAFF	TGCGCCAGCAGCCTGATGCCAGACAGGGGGCCCACTGAAGCTTTCTTT
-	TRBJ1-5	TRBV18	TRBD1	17	CASSSISGGADNQPQHF	TGTGCCAGCTCATCCATATCAGGGGGCGCGGACAATCAGCCCCAGCATTTT
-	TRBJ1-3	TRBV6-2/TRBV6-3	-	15	CASSSRVTLGNTIYF	TGTGCCAGCAGTTCCAGGGTTACCCTAGGAAACACCATATATTTT
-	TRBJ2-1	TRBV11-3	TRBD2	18	CASSQGTSGRTRTDEQFF	TGTGCCAGCAGCCAAGGGACTAGCGGGAGGACACGTACCGATGAGCAGTTCTTC
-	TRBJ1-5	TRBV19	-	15	CASSTREMGSGPQHF	TGTGCCAGTAGTACCCGGGAGATGGGGAGTGGGCCCCAGCATTTT
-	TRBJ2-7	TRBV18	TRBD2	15	CASSPGTSRAYEQYF	TGTGCCAGCTCACCGGGGACTAGCCGAGCCTACGAGCAGTACTTC
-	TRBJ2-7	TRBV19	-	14	CASSMEGGPYEQYF	TGTGCCAGTAGTATGGAGGGAGGCCCCTACGAGCAGTACTTC
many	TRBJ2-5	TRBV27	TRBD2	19	CASSSTTRGAAGGPETQYF	TGTGCCAGCAGTTCGACGACCCGAGGGGCAGCGGGAGGGCCGGAGACCCAGTACTTC
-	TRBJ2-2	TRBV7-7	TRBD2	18	CASSSAGTSGTNTGELFF	TGTGCCAGCAGCTCCGCCGGGACTAGCGGGACGAACACCGGGGAGCTGTTTTTT
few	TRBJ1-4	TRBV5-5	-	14	CASSQQAFGEKLFF	TGTGCCAGCAGTCAACAGGCGTTTGGTGAAAAACTGTTTTTT
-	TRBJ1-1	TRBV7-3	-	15	CASSIARGPVTEAFF	TGTGCCAGCAGCATCGCCAGGGGCCCTGTCACTGAAGCTTTCTTT
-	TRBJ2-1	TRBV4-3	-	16	CASSQVEASSYNEQFF	TGCGCCAGCAGCCAAGTTGAGGCAAGCTCCTACAATGAGCAGTTCTTC
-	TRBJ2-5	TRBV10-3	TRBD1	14	CAISRGHDQETQYF	TGTGCCATCAGCAGGGGGCATGACCAAGAGACCCAGTACTTC
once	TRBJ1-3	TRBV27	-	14	CASSSNGNPHTIYF	TGTGCCAGCAGTTCAAACGGGAACCCACACACCATATATTTT
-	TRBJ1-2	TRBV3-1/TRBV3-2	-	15	CASSQVDGNTGGYTF	TGTGCCAGCAGCCAAGTGGACGGGAATACGGGGGGCTACACCTTC
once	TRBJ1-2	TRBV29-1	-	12	CSVEDRGYGYTF	TGCAGCGTTGAAGACAGGGGCTATGGCTACACCTTC
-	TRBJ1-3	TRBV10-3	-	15	CAISGSRVSGNTIYF	TGTGCCATCAGTGGGTCCAGGGTCTCTGGAAACACCATATATTTT
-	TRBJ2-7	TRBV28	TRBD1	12	CATNRGPYEQYF	TGTGCCACCAACAGGGGTCCCTACGAGCAGTACTTC
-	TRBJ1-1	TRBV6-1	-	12	CASSEVRTEAFF	TGTGCCAGCAGTGAAGTGCGTACTGAAGCTTTCTTT